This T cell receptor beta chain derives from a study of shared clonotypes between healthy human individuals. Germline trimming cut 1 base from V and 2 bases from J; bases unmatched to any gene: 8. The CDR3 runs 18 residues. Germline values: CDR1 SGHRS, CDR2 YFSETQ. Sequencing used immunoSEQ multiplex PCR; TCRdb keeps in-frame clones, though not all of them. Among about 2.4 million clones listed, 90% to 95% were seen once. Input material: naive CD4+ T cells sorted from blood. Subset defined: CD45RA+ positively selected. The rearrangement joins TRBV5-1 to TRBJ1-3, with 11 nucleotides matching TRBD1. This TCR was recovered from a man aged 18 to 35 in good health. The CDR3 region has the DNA TGCGCCAGCAGCTTGAACCCCGGGACAGGGGGAGCTGGAAACACCATATATTTT. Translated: CASSLNPGTGGAGNTIYF.